The 13 T cell receptor beta chains given below trace back to one sample, sequenced in a study of identical twins. TCRdb itself ran the 5' RACE reads through MiXCR, one entry per CDR3 protein. The sample holds approximately 1.8 million distinct CDR3 sequences, about 31% seen once. The sample consisted of cord blood. These receptors came from a newborn girl in good health.

The rearrangement joins TRBV4-1 to TRBJ1-2, with 10 bases fitting TRBD1. The germline V gene encodes CDR1 MGHRA and CDR2 YSYEKL. This CDR3 spans 17 amino acids. The V and J ends lost 0 bases and 0 bases, in that order; junction bases with no gene match: 4. CDR3 residues: CASSQDPGTGANYGYTF. The DNA of the CDR3 is TGCGCCAGCAGCCAAGACCCCGGGACAGGGGCTAACTATGGCTACACCTTC.

This clonotype was counted between two and nine times. The CDR3 here is CASTRSQGGGYEQYF. The CDR3 DNA follows: TGTGCCAGCACTAGGTCCCAGGGTGGTGGTTACGAGCAGTACTTC. The J gene is TRBJ2-7, the V gene TRBV3-1; maybe TRBD1 (5 bases). Trimming removed 7 bases from V and 4 bases from J, with 20 bases in between. This CDR3 is 15 amino acids long. The V gene's germline CDR1 is LGHDT and CDR2 YNNKEL (reference sequence).

The genes are TRBV27 and TRBJ2-5; 7 nucleotides align to TRBD2. The CDR3 extends over 15 amino acids. V shed 0 bases and J 5 bases; nucleotides not matched to a gene: 6. CDR1 and CDR2 from the germline V gene are MNHEY and SMNVEV (reference sequence). This CDR3 reads CASSLSRRERETQYF. The CDR3 region has the DNA TGTGCCAGCAGTTTATCAAGGCGGGAGAGGGAGACCCAGTACTTC.

This chain's CDR3 is CASSLGAPFTDTQYF. In DNA, the CDR3 is TGTGCCAGCAGCCTAGGGGCACCCTTCACAGATACGCAGTATTTT. J is TRBJ2-3 and V is TRBV11-2, with a weak D call TRBD1 (5 bases). Trimming cost V 5 bases and J 2 bases, with 14 bases left between them. There are 15 residues in the CDR3. CDR1 and CDR2 (germline): SGHAT, FQNNGV.

The chain carries TRBV7-6 and TRBJ1-4, with D possibly TRBD1 on 5 matching bases. The V and J ends lost 5 bases and 6 bases respectively, with 13 bases between them. This CDR3 is built from 14 residues. CDR1 and CDR2 (germline): SGHVS, FNYEAQ. Written as DNA, the CDR3 is TGTGCCAGCAGCCCCGGGACCTTACATGAAAAACTGTTTTTT. Protein: CASSPGTLHEKLFF. Combining the CDR3 with reference TRBV7-6 and TRBJ1-4 gives the whole variable domain GAGVSQSPRYKVTKRGQDVALRCDPISGHVSLYWYRQALGQGPEFLTYFNYEAQQDKSGLPNDRFSAERPEGSISTLTIQRTEQRDSAMYRCASSPGTLHEKLFFGSGTQLSVL.

The J gene is TRBJ2-1, the V gene TRBV25-1, with D tentatively TRBD2 (5 bases). Germline CDR1 MGHDK, CDR2 SYGVNS. The CDR3 is 15 amino acids. Trimming took off 4 bases at V and 5 bases at J, with 15 bases between the two ends. Here the CDR3 DNA reads TGTGCCAGCAGTGTCGTGGTGAGGGCCAACAATGAGCAGTTCTTC. This translates into CASSVVVRANNEQFF.

The chain carries TRBV12-3 or TRBV12-4 and TRBJ1-5; no clear D gene. V lost 1 base to trimming and J lost 6 bases, with 13 bases between them. The CDR3 covers 15 residues. Here the CDR3 DNA reads TGTGCCAGCAGTTTAGGTGATGTATCGGGTCAGCCCCAGCATTTT. As protein: CASSLGDVSGQPQHF.

The chain recombines TRBV20-1 with TRBJ2-5, with D perhaps given as TRBD1 or TRBD2 (5 bases each). The CDR3 has 15 residues. The germline V and J ends were trimmed by 1 base and 2 bases, with 14 bases remaining between them. Germline values: CDR1 DFQATT, CDR2 SNEGSKA (reference sequence). The CDR3 is CSARVGDEVQETQYF. The CDR3 DNA follows: TGCAGTGCTAGAGTGGGGGATGAGGTACAAGAGACCCAGTACTTC.

The chain employs TRBV4-2 and TRBJ2-3; 10 nucleotides line up with TRBD2. CDR3 length: 16 amino acids. Germline V gives CDR1 LGHNA, CDR2 YNFKEQ. The V gene end was trimmed by 1 base and the J gene end by 4 bases; junction bases not matched to a gene: 5. The CDR3 protein is CASSQAAGGPADTQYF. DNA of the CDR3: TGTGCCAGCAGCCAAGCAGCGGGGGGGCCCGCAGATACGCAGTATTTT.

V is TRBV20-1 and J is TRBJ1-3; D unresolved. V lost 1 base and J 0 bases, leaving 1 base between the germline ends. This CDR3 is 12 amino acids long. Germline V gene data show CDR1 as DFQATT and CDR2 as SNEGSKA (reference sequence). The CDR3 coding sequence is TGCAGTGCTAGAGGCTCTGGAAACACCATATATTTT. It is translated as CSARGSGNTIYF.

The CDR3: CASRDGGRAITDTQYF. For the CDR3, the DNA is TGTGCCAGCAGAGACGGGGGACGGGCCATCACAGATACGCAGTATTTT. This sequence joins TRBV25-1 and TRBJ2-3; TRBD2 might be the D (6 bases). V was pared by 6 bases and J by 2 bases, with 18 bases between. The CDR3 consists of 16 residues. Germline V gives CDR1 MGHDK, CDR2 SYGVNS.

The chain carries TRBV7-2 and TRBJ1-6, with 7 bases identical to TRBD1. From germline, CDR1 is SGHTA and CDR2 FQGNSA. The CDR3 totals 14 residues. V lost 1 base to trimming and J lost 16 bases; unmatched junction nucleotides: 10. The CDR3 reads CASSLVAVSDRLHF. In DNA form, the CDR3 reads TGTGCCAGCAGCTTAGTTGCTGTGTCGGACAGGCTCCACTTT.

The table lists this clonotype with a few counts. The chain joins TRBV12-3 or TRBV12-4 to TRBJ2-1; 7 bases fit TRBD2. TRBJ2-7 explains the end of the DNA better; the J call may be wrong. This CDR3 is 14 amino acids long. In nucleotides, the CDR3 is TGTGCCAGCACTGTGACTAGCTCCTACAATGAGCAGTACTTC. Protein product: CASTVTSSYNEQYF.